This is a list of T cell receptor beta chains from one sample in a study of beta chain features in type 1 diabetes. The repertoire was sequenced with immunoSEQ multiplex PCR; TCRdb's copy has only in-frame clones and lacks some. The sample yields more than 100,000 clones, roughly 15% seen once. Material: central memory CD4+ T cells from blood. The receptors here all came from a man younger than 40 with type 1 diabetes. Each CDR3 is given with its conserved first and last residue. D genes are given only for firm matches. The size entry is marked missing in some rows and otherwise reads once, few, many or a size class.

CDR3 DNA: TGTGCCAGCAGCCGGGCCTCCGGGGAGACCCAGTACTTC
CDR3 protein: CASSRASGETQYF
V gene: TRBV5-4
J gene: TRBJ2-5
clone size: few
D gene: -

CDR3 DNA: TGTGCCTTGGACAGGGGACAAGAGACCCAGTACTTC
CDR3 protein: CALDRGQETQYF
V gene: TRBV30
J gene: TRBJ2-5
clone size: -
D gene: TRBD1

CDR3 DNA: TGTGCCATCAGGGTCTCTCCGGGACAGGGGGCTCAAGCTTTCTTT
CDR3 protein: CAIRVSPGQGAQAFF
V gene: TRBV10-3
J gene: TRBJ1-1
clone size: few
D gene: TRBD1

CDR3 DNA: TGTGCCAGCAGCCAAGGTTTACAGGGTAGCACAGATACGCAGTATTTT
CDR3 protein: CASSQGLQGSTDTQYF
V gene: TRBV4-2
J gene: TRBJ2-3
clone size: -
D gene: -

CDR3 DNA: TGTGCCACCAGCAGAGACTTCTGGCAGCCCCAGCATTTT
CDR3 protein: CATSRDFWQPQHF
V gene: TRBV15
J gene: TRBJ1-5
clone size: many
D gene: -

CDR3 DNA: TGCAGCGTGGGGACAGGGGGGCGCGCAGAGACCCAGTACTTC
CDR3 protein: CSVGTGGRAETQYF
V gene: TRBV29-1
J gene: TRBJ2-5
clone size: few
D gene: TRBD1

CDR3 DNA: TGTGCCAGCACCTCGGGACAGGGGAACGAGCAGTACTTC
CDR3 protein: CASTSGQGNEQYF
V gene: TRBV7-8
J gene: TRBJ2-7
clone size: -
D gene: TRBD1

CDR3 DNA: TGTGCCAGCAGCGTGACTAGCGGGGGGTCATCCACGCAGTATTTT
CDR3 protein: CASSVTSGGSSTQYF
V gene: TRBV2
J gene: TRBJ2-3
clone size: few
D gene: TRBD2

CDR3 DNA: TGTGCCAGCAGCTTAGTAACAGGGAAGACATACGAGCAGTACTTC
CDR3 protein: CASSLVTGKTYEQYF
V gene: TRBV13
J gene: TRBJ2-7
clone size: -
D gene: -

CDR3 DNA: TGTGCCAGCAGCTTCAGGACTAGCGGGGACCACGAGCAGTACTTC
CDR3 protein: CASSFRTSGDHEQYF
V gene: TRBV7-8
J gene: TRBJ2-7
clone size: -
D gene: TRBD2